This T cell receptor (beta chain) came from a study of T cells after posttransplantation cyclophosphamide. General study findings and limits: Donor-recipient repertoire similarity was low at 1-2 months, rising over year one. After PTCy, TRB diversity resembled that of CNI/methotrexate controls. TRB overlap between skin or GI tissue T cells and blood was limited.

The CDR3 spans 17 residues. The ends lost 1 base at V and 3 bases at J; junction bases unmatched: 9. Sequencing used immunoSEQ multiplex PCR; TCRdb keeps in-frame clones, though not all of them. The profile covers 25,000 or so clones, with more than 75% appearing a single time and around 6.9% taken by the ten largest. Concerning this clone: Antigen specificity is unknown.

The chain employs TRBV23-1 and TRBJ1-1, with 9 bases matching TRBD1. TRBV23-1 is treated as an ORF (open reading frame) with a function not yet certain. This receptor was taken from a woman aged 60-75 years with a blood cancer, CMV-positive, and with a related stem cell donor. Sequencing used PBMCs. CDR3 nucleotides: TGCGCCAGCAGTCAATTCCGCGGGACAGGGTCGGACACTGAAGCTTTCTTT. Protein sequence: CASSQFRGTGSDTEAFF.